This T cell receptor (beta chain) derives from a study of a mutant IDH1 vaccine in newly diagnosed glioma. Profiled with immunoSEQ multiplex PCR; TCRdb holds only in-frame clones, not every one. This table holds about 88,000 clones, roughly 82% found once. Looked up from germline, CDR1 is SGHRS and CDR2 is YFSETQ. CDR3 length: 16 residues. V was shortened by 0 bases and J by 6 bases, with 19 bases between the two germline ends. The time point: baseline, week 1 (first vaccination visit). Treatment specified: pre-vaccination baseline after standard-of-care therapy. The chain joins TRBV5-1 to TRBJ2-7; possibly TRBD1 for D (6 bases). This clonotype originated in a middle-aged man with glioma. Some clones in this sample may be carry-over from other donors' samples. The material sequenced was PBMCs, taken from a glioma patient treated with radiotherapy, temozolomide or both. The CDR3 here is CASSLVGATEGFEQYF. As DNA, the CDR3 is TGCGCCAGCAGCTTGGTGGGGGCGACAGAGGGTTTCGAGCAGTACTTC.